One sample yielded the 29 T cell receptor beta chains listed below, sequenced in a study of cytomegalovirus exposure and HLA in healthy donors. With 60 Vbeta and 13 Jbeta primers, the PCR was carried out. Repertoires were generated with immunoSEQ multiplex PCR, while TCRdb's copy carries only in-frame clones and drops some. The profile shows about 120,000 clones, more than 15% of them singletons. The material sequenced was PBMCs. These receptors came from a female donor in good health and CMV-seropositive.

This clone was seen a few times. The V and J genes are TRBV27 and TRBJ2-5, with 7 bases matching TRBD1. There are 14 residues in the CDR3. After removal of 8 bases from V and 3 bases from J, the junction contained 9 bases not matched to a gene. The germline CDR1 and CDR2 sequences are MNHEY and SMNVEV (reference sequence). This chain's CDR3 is CASASWDREETQYF. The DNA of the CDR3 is TGTGCCAGCGCATCCTGGGACAGAGAAGAGACCCAGTACTTC.

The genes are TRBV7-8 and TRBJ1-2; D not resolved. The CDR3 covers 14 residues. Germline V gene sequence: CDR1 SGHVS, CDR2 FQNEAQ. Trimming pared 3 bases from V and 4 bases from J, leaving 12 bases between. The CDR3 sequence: CASSFGGTSYGYTF. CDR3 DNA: TGTGCCAGCAGCTTCGGCGGCACATCCTATGGCTACACCTTC.

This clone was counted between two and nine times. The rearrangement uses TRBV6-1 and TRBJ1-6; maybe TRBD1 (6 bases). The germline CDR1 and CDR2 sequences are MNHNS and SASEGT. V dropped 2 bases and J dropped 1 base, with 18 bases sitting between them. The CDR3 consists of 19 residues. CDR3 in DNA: TGTGCCAGCAGTGAAAAGGTGGGCAGGGGAAATTCCTATAATTCACCCCTCCACTTT. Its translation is CASSEKVGRGNSYNSPLHF.

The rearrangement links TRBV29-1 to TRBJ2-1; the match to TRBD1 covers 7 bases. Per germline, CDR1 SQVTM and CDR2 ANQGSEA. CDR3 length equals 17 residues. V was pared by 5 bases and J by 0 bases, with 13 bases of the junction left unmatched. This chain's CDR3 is CSVTILTGPSSYNEQFF. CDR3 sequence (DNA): TGCAGCGTTACCATCCTGACAGGGCCAAGCTCCTACAATGAGCAGTTCTTC.

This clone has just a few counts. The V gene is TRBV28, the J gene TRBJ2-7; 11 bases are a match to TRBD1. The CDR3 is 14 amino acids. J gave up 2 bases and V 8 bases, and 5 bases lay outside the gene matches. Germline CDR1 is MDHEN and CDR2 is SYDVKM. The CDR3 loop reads CASRTGGPPYEQYF. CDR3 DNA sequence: TGTGCCAGCCGGACAGGGGGCCCCCCCTACGAGCAGTACTTC.

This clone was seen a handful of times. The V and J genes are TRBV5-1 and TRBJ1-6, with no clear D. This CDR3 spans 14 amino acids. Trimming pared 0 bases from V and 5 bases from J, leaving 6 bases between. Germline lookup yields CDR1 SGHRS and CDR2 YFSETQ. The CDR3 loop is CASSLDRNNSPLHF. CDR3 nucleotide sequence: TGCGCCAGCAGCTTGGACAGAAATAATTCACCCCTCCACTTT.

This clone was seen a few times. CDR3 DNA: TGTGCCAGCAGCTCTACGGGAACTCCCCTACGAGGGCAGTACTTC. Its protein is CASSSTGTPLRGQYF. The chain combines TRBV7-3 with TRBJ2-7, with TRBD2 as a possible D gene (5 bases). The CDR3 is made up of 15 amino acids. Germline V CDR1 and CDR2: SGHTA, FQGTGA. Trimming removed 4 bases at V and 9 bases at J, with 22 bases between.

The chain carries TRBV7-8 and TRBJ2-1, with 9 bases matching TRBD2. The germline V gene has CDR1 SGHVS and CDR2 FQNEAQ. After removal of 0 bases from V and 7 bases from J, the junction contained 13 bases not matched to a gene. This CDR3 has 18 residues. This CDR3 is CASSLARVAGEGGNEQFF. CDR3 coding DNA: TGTGCCAGCAGCTTAGCTCGGGTAGCGGGAGAAGGTGGTAATGAGCAGTTCTTC.

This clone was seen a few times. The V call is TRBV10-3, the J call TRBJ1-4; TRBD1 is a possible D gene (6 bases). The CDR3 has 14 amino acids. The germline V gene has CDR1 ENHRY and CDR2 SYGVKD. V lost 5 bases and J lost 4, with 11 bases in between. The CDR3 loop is CAISPGANNEKLFF. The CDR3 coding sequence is TGTGCCATCAGTCCAGGGGCTAATAATGAAAAACTGTTTTTT.

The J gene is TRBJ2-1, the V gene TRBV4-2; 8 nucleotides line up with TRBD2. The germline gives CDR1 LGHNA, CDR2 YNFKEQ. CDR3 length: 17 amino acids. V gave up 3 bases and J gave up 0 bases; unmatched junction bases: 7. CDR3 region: CASSHLSGDISYNEQFF. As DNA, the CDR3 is TGTGCCAGCAGCCACCTTAGCGGGGACATCTCCTACAATGAGCAGTTCTTC.

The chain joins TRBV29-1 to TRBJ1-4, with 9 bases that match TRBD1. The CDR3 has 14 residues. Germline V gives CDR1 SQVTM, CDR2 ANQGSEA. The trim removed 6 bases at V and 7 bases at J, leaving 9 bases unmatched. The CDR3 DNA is TGCAGCGTGGCGACAGGGGGAATCGGTGAAAAACTGTTTTTT. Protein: CSVATGGIGEKLFF. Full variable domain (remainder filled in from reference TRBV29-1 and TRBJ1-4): SAVISQKPSRDICQRGTSLTIQCQVDSQVTMMFWYRQQPGQSLTLIATANQGSEATYESGFVIDKFPISRPNLTFSTLTVSNMSPEDSSIYLCSVATGGIGEKLFFGSGTQLSVL.

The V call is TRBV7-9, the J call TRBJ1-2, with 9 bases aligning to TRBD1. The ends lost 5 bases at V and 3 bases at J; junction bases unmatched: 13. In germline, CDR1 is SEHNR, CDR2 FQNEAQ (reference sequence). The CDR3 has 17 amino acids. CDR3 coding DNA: TGTGCCAGCAGCCCACGAGGGGACAGGGTTTCCTACTATGGCTACACCTTC. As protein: CASSPRGDRVSYYGYTF.

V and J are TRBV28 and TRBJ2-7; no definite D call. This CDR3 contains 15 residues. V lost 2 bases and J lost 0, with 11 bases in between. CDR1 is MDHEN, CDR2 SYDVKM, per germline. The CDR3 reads CASSLAAYPSYEQYF. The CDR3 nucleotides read TGTGCCAGCAGTTTAGCAGCGTACCCCTCCTACGAGCAGTACTTC.

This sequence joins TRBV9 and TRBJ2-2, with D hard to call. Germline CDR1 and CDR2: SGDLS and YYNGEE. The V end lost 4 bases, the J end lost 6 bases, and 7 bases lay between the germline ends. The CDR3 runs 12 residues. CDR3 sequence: CASSFLSGELFF. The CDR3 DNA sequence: TGTGCCAGCAGCTTTCTTTCCGGGGAGCTGTTTTTT. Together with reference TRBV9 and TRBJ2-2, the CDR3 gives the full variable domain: DSGVTQTPKHLITATGQRVTLRCSPRSGDLSVYWYQQSLDQGLQFLIQYYNGEERAKGNILERFSAQQFPDLHSELNLSSLELGDSALYFCASSFLSGELFFGEGSRLTVL.

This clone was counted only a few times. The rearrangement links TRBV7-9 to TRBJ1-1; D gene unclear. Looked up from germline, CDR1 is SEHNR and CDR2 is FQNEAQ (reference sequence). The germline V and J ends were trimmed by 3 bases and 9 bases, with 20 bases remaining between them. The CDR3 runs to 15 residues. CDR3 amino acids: CASSLGLSGSVKAFF. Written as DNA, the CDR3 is TGTGCCAGCAGCTTGGGCCTTTCTGGTAGTGTCAAAGCTTTCTTT.

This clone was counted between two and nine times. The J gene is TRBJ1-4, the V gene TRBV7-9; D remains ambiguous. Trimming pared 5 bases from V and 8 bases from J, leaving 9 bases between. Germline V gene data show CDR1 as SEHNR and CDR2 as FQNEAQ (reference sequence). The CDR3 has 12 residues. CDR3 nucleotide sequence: TGTGCCAGCAGCCAAAACTACGAAAAACTGTTTTTT. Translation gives CASSQNYEKLFF.

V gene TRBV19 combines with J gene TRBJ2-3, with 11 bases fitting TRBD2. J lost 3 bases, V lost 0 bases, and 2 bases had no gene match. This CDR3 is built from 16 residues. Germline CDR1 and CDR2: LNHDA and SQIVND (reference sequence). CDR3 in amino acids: CASSIELAGVTDTQYF. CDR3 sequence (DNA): TGTGCCAGTAGTATAGAACTAGCGGGGGTGACAGATACGCAGTATTTT.

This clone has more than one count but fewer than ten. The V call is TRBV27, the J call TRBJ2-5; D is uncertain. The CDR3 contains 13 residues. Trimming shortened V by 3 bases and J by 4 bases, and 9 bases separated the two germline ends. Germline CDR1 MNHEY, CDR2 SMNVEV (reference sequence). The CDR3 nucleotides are TGTGCCAGCAGTTTCGGCGGTCGAGAGACCCAGTACTTC. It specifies CASSFGGRETQYF.

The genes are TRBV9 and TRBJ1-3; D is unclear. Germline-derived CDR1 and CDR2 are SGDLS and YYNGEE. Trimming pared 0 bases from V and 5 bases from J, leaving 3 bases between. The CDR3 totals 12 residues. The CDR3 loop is CASSVDRNTIYF. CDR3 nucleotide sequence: TGTGCCAGCAGCGTAGACAGAAACACCATATATTTT.

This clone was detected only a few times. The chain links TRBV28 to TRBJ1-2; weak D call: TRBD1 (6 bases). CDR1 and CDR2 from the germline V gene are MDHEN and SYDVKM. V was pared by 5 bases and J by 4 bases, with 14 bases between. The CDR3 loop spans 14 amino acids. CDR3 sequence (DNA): TGTGCCAGCAGTGAAACAGGGATTACCTATGGCTACACCTTC. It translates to CASSETGITYGYTF.

The chain's CDR3 is CASSDGTGLVSMTGELFF. The CDR3, as DNA: TGCGCCAGCAGCGATGGGACAGGGCTAGTTTCGATGACCGGGGAGCTGTTTTTT. The chain has TRBV10-1 and TRBJ2-2; 9 bases are a match to TRBD1. Trimming cost V 6 bases and J 5 bases; bases outside gene matches: 16. The CDR3 length is 18 residues. Germline V gene data show CDR1 as WNHNN and CDR2 as SYGVQD (reference sequence).

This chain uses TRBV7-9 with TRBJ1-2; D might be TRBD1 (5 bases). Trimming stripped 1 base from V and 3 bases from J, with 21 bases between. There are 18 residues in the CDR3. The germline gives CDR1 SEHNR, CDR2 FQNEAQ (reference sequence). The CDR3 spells CASSLVIGRELDDYGYTF. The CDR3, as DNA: TGTGCCAGCAGCTTAGTTATCGGCAGGGAATTGGATGACTATGGCTACACCTTC.

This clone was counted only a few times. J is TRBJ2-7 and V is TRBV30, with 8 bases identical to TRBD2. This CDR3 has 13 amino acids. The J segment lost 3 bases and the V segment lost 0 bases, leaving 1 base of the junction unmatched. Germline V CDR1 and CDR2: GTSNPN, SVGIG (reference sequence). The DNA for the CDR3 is TGTGCCTGGAGTGTGGGACTAGGCTACGAGCAGTACTTC. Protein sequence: CAWSVGLGYEQYF. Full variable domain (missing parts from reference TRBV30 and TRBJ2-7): SQTIHQWPATLVQPVGSPLSLECTVEGTSNPNLYWYRQAAGRGLQLLFYSVGIGQISSEVPQNLSASRPQDRQFILSSKKLLLSDSGFYLCAWSVGLGYEQYFGPGTRLTVT.

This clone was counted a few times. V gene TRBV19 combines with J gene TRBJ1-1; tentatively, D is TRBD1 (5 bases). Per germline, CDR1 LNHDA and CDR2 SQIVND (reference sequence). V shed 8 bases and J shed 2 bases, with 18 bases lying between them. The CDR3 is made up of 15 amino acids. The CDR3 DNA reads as TGTGCCAGTGGCAGGGTAGGGCCTTTAAACACTGAAGCTTTCTTT. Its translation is CASGRVGPLNTEAFF.

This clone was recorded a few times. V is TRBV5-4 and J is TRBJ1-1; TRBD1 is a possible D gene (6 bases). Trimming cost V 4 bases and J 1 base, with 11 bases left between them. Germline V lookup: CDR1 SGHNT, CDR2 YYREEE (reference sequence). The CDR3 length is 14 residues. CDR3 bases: TGTGCCAGCAGCCGAATGGGACAGAACACTGAAGCTTTCTTT. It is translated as CASSRMGQNTEAFF.

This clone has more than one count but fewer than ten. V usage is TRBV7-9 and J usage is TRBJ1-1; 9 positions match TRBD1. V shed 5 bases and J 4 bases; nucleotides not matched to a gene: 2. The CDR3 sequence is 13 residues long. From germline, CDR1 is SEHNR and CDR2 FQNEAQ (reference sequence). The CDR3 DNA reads TGTGCCAGCAGCAAGACAGGGGGCACTGAAGCTTTCTTT. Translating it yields CASSKTGGTEAFF.

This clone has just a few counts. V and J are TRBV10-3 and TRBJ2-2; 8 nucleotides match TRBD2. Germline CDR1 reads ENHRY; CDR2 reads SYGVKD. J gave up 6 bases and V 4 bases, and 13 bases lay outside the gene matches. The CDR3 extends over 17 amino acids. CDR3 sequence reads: CAISGPRGGELAGELFF. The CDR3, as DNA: TGTGCCATCAGTGGACCTCGGGGGGGCGAATTAGCCGGGGAGCTGTTTTTT.

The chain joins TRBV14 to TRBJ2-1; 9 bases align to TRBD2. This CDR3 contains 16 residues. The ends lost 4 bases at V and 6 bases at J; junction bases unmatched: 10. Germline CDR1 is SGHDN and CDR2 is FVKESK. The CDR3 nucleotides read TGTGCCAGCAGCCGGGGACCGACTAGCGGAGTCAATGAGCAGTTCTTC. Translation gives CASSRGPTSGVNEQFF.

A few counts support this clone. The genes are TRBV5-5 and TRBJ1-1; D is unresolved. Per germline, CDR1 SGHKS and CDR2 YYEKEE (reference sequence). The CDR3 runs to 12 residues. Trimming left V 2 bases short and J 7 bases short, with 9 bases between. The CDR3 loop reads CASSFVYSEAFF. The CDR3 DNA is TGTGCCAGCAGCTTCGTTTACAGTGAAGCTTTCTTT.